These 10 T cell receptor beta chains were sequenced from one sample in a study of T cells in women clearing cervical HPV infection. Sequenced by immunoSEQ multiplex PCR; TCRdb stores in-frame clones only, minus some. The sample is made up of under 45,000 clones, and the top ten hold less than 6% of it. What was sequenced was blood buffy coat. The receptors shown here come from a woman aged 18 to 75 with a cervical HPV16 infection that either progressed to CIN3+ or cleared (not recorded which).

CDR3: CASSIWAGKDDYTF. The CDR3 bases that were read are TGTGCCAGTAGTATCTGGGCAGGGAAGGACGAC. V usage is TRBV19 and J usage is TRBJ1-2; TRBD1 might be the D (5 bases). The read finishes 3 residues shy of the CDR3 end, and the germline J gene is used to complete it. CDR1 is LNHDA, CDR2 SQIVND, per germline (reference sequence). The CDR3 is 14 residues long.

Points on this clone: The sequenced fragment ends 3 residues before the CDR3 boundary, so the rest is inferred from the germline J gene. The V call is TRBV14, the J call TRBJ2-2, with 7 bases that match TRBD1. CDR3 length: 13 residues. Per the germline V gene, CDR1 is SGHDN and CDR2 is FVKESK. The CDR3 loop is CASSQATGEKLFF. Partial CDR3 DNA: TGTGCCAGCAGCCAAGCCACAGGGGAAAAG.

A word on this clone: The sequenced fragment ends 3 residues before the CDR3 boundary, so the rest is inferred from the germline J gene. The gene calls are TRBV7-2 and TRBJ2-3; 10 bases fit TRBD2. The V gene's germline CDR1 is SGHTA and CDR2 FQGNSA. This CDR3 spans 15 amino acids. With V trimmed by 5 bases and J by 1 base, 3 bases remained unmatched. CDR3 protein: CASSVGTSGTDTQYF. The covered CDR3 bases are TGTGCCAGCAGCGTTGGGACTAGCGGCACAGATACG. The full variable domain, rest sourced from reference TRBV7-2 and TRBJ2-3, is GAGVSQSPSNKVTEKGKDVELRCDPISGHTALYWYRQSLGQGLEFLIYFQGNSAPDKSGLPSDRFSAERTGGSVSTLTIQRTQQEDSAVYLCASSVGTSGTDTQYFGPGTRLTVL.

CDR3 region: CASKSESSTDTQYF. CDR3 DNA, as far as it was read: TGTGCCAGTAAATCAGAGTCTAGCACAGATACG. The chain joins TRBV19 to TRBJ2-3; D is ambiguous. Coverage ceases 3 residues before the CDR3 finishes, and the germline J gene fills in the end. The CDR3 covers 14 residues. Germline CDR1 is LNHDA and CDR2 is SQIVND (reference sequence). The V end lost 7 bases, the J end lost 0 bases, and 11 bases lay between the germline ends.

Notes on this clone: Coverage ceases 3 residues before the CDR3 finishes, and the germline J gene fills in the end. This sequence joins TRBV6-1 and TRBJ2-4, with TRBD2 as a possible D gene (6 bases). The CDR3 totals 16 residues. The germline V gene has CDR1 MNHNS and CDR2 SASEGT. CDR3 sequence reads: CASSERVGGTNYGQYF. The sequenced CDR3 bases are TGTGCCAGCAGTGAAAGAGTCGGGGGAACTAACTATGGT.

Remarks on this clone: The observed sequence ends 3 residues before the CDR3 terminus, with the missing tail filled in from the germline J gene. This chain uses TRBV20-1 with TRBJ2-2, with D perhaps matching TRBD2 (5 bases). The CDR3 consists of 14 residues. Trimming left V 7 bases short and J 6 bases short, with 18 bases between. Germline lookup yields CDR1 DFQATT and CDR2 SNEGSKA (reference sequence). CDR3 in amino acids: CSVPSFLSAGELFF. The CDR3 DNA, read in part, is TGCAGTGTACCTAGCTTTTTGAGTGCCGGGGAG.

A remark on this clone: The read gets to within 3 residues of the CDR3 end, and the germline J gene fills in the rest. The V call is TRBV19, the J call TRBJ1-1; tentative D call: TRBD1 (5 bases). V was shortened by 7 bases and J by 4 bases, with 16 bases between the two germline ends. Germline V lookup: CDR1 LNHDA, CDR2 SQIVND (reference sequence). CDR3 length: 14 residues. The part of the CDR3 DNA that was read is TGTGCCAGTACTCCAGAGGGGCGCCCCACTGAA. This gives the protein CASTPEGRPTE. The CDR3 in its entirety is CASTPEGRPTEAFF.

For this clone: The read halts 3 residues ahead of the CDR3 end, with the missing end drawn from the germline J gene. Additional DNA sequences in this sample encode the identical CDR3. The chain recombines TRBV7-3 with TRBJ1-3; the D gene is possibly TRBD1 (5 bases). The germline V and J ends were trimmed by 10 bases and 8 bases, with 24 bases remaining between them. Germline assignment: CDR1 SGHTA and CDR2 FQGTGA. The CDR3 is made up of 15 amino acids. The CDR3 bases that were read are TGTGCCACCGAACCAAAGGGGAGGGTGGAATACACC. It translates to CATEPKGRVEYT. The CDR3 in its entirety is CATEPKGRVEYTIYF. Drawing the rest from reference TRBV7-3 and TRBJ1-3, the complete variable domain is GAGVSQTPSNKVTEKGKYVELRCDPISGHTALYWYRQSLGQGPEFLIYFQGTGAADDSGLPNDRFFAVRPEGSVSTLKIQRTERGDSAVYLCATEPKGRVEYTIYFGEGSWLTVV.

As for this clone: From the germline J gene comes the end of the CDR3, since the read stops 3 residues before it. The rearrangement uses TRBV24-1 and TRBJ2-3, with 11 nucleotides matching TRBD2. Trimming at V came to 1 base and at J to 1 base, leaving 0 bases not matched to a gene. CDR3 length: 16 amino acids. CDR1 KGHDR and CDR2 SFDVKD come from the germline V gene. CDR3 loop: CATSDFSGRGTDTQYF. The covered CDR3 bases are TGTGCCACCAGTGATTTTAGCGGGAGGGGCACAGATACG.

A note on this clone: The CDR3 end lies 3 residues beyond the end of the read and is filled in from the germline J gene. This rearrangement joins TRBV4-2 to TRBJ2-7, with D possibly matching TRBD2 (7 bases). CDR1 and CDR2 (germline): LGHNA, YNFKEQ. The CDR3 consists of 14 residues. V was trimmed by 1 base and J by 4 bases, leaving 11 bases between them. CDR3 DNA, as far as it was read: TGTGCCAGCAGCCAAGTCGGGGGGCAGTACGAG. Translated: CASSQVGGQYE. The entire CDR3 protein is CASSQVGGQYEQYF.